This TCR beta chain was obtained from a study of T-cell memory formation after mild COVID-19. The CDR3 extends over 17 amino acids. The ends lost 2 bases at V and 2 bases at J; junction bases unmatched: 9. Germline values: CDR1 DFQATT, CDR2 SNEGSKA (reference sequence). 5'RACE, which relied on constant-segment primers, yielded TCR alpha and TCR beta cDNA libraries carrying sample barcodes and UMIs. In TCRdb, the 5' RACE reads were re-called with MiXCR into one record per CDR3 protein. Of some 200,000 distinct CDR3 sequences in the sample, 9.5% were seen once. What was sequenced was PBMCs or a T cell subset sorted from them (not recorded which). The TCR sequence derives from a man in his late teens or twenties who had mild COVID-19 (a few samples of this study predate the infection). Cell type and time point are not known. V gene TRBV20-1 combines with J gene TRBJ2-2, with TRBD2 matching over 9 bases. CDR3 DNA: TGCAGTGCTAGAAGACTAGCGGATAATTCAAACACCGGGGAGCTGTTTTTT. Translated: CSARRLADNSNTGELFF.